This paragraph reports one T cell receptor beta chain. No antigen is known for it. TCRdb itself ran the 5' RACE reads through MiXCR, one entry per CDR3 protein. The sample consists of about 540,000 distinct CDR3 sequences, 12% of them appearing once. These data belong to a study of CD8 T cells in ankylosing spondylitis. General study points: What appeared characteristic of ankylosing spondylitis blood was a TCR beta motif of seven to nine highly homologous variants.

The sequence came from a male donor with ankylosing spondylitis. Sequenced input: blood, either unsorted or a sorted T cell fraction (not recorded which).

CDR3 sequence reads: CASSPSAAYNEQFF. In DNA form, the CDR3 reads TGTGCCAGCTCACCTAGCGCGGCCTACAATGAGCAGTTCTTC. The V call is TRBV18, the J call TRBJ2-1; D is perhaps TRBD2 (5 bases). Germline assignment: CDR1 KGHSH and CDR2 LQKENI. Trimming stripped 3 bases from V and 2 bases from J, with 8 bases between. CDR3 length equals 14 residues.